Presented here are 32 T cell receptor beta chains from one specimen sequenced in a study of cytomegalovirus exposure and HLA in healthy donors. The PCR contained 60 Vbeta and 13 Jbeta primers. TCRdb keeps only in-frame clones here, not all; method: immunoSEQ multiplex PCR. The table records roughly 97,000 clones, 73% of them present only once. The sequenced sample consisted of PBMCs. All receptors derive from a man aged 40-50 years in good health and CMV-seronegative.

The table lists this clone with a few counts. The gene calls are TRBV28 and TRBJ1-5, with D unclear. The CDR3 extends over 14 amino acids. Trimming took 7 bases from V and 3 from J, leaving 13 bases between them. Germline V CDR1 and CDR2: MDHEN, SYDVKM. CDR3 loop: CASTNHALNQPQHF. The CDR3 DNA follows: TGTGCCAGCACCAACCATGCACTCAATCAGCCCCAGCATTTT.

V usage is TRBV18 and J usage is TRBJ1-2; D is possibly TRBD1 (5 bases). Trimming removed 1 base from V and 7 bases from J, with 13 bases in between. The CDR3 loop spans 14 amino acids. The germline CDR1 and CDR2 sequences are KGHSH and LQKENI. CDR3 DNA: TGTGCCAGCTCACCACAACCGCGGGGGTCTGGCTACACCTTC. This codes for CASSPQPRGSGYTF.

V is TRBV4-3 and J is TRBJ2-2; 8 nucleotides agree with TRBD2. V lost 3 bases and J lost 7; bases outside the gene matches: 10. Germline CDR1 and CDR2: LGHNA and YSLEER. The CDR3 runs 16 residues. Written as DNA, the CDR3 is TGCGCCAGCAGCCAGTACGGGGGGGCCGGGGACGGGGAGCTGTTTTTT. Protein sequence: CASSQYGGAGDGELFF.

This clone showed up just a few times. DNA of the CDR3: TGTGCCACCAGCAGAGATAAGGGGGCGGGCATTCAGTACTTC. Its protein is CATSRDKGAGIQYF. V usage is TRBV15 and J usage is TRBJ2-4, with 7 positions matching TRBD1. This CDR3 spans 14 amino acids. Germline V gene lookup returns CDR1 LNHNV and CDR2 YYDKDF (reference sequence). V trimming: 0 bases; J trimming: 9 bases; junction bases outside the gene matches: 5. The full variable domain, rest sourced from reference TRBV15 and TRBJ2-4, is DAMVIQNPRYQVTQFGKPVTLSCSQTLNHNVMYWYQQKSSQAPKLLFHYYDKDFNNEADTPDNFQSRRPNTSFCFLDIRSPGLGDTAMYLCATSRDKGAGIQYFGAGTRLSVL.

The V call is TRBV19, the J call TRBJ1-5; 8 bases fit TRBD1. There are 16 residues in the CDR3. Germline V CDR1 and CDR2: LNHDA, SQIVND (reference sequence). Trimming removed 3 bases from V and 2 bases from J; junction bases left unmatched: 6. The CDR3 DNA reads TGTGCCAGTAGTATGGGCAGGGGGCTAGGCAATCAGCCCCAGCATTTT. Amino acids: CASSMGRGLGNQPQHF.

The chain uses TRBV5-6 and TRBJ2-3; 10 bases map to TRBD2. This CDR3 spans 16 amino acids. J gave up 7 bases and V 0 bases, and 8 bases lay outside the gene matches. Germline lookup yields CDR1 SGHDT and CDR2 YYEEEE. The CDR3 bases are TGTGCCAGCAGCTTGGGGGAGCGGGGGGGGACGAATACGCAGTATTTT. Translation gives CASSLGERGGTNTQYF.

The chain carries TRBV6-1 and TRBJ1-5; 8 positions agree with TRBD1. V was clipped by 6 bases and J by 3 bases; unmatched bases: 7. From germline, CDR1 is MNHNS and CDR2 SASEGT. There are 15 residues in the CDR3. The CDR3: CASRRTGIPNQPQHF. The CDR3 coding sequence is TGTGCCAGCAGACGGACAGGGATCCCCAATCAGCCCCAGCATTTT.

This clone has more than one count but fewer than ten. V and J are TRBV7-9 and TRBJ1-1; D possibly corresponds to TRBD1 (6 bases). Per the germline V gene, CDR1 is SEHNR and CDR2 is FQNEAQ (reference sequence). This CDR3 is 13 amino acids long. Trimming removed 6 bases from V and 11 bases from J, with 19 bases in between. In DNA form, the CDR3 reads TGTGCCAGCAGTCTACAACAGGGTAGTCGGGCTTTCTTT. It specifies CASSLQQGSRAFF.

The sample holds a few counts of this clone. This chain joins TRBV19 and TRBJ1-1, with TRBD1 matching over 8 bases. The CDR3 is made up of 17 amino acids. Germline values: CDR1 LNHDA, CDR2 SQIVND (reference sequence). With 0 bases clipped from V and 1 base from J, the junction kept 7 bases outside the gene matches. CDR3 protein: CASSIDRDRSANTEAFF. In DNA form, the CDR3 reads TGTGCCAGTAGTATAGATCGGGACAGGTCGGCGAACACTGAAGCTTTCTTT.

The V and J genes are TRBV28 and TRBJ1-4; D remains ambiguous. This CDR3 contains 16 residues. V was shortened by 2 bases and J by 8 bases, with 18 bases between the two germline ends. Germline loops: CDR1 MDHEN, CDR2 SYDVKM. The CDR3 is CASSLAADGVREKLFF. The CDR3 DNA follows: TGTGCCAGCAGTTTAGCAGCGGACGGGGTTCGGGAAAAACTGTTTTTT.

V is TRBV7-8 and J is TRBJ1-3; TRBD1 matches at 8 bases. The V gene's germline CDR1 is SGHVS and CDR2 FQNEAQ. J gave up 11 bases and V 2 bases, and 5 bases lay outside the gene matches. This CDR3 comprises 13 residues. The CDR3 bases are TGTGCCAGCAGCTTAACCGACAGGGGCCCCATATATTTT. Translation gives CASSLTDRGPIYF.

This clone occurred once. The chain links TRBV7-2 to TRBJ2-7; D is ambiguous. Germline V gene data show CDR1 as SGHTA and CDR2 as FQGNSA. This CDR3 spans 13 amino acids. The germline V and J ends were trimmed by 5 bases and 3 bases, with 11 bases remaining between them. The CDR3 protein is CASSPRFSYEQYF. The DNA of the CDR3 is TGTGCCAGCAGCCCGCGGTTCAGCTACGAGCAGTACTTC.

A word on this clone: A read error may account for a junction end that differs from germline. This rearrangement joins TRBV10-3 to TRBJ2-7; 10 bases agree with TRBD1. The CDR3 is made up of 12 amino acids. CDR1 and CDR2 (germline): ENHRY, SYGVKD. CDR3 in amino acids: CAISDRQGARVF. Written as DNA, the CDR3 is TGTGCCATCAGTGACAGACAGGGGGCAAGGGTCTTC.

The J gene is TRBJ2-2, the V gene TRBV15; the match to TRBD2 covers 8 bases. Trimming cost V 5 bases and J 5 bases; bases outside gene matches: 22. The CDR3 is 20 amino acids. Germline-derived CDR1 and CDR2 are LNHNV and YYDKDF (reference sequence). For the CDR3, the DNA is TGTGCCACCAGCGCCGCCGCATTCGCGGGGGGACGAACTGGAACCGGGGAGCTGTTTTTT. This sequence encodes CATSAAAFAGGRTGTGELFF.

V usage is TRBV5-1 and J usage is TRBJ1-6; 8 bases align to TRBD1. Per the germline V gene, CDR1 is SGHRS and CDR2 is YFSETQ. V lost 6 bases, J lost 8 bases, and 7 bases stayed unmatched. CDR3 size: 14 residues. The CDR3 nucleotides read TGCGCCAGCAACCCGGGACAGGCAGATTCACCCCTCCACTTT. The encoded protein is CASNPGQADSPLHF.

J is TRBJ2-2 and V is TRBV6-6, with D possibly TRBD1 on 5 matching bases. Trimming shortened V by 6 bases and J by 2 bases, and 16 bases separated the two germline ends. This CDR3 contains 16 residues. CDR1 and CDR2 from the germline V gene are MNHNY and SVGAGI (reference sequence). The CDR3 region is CASRTAGKSNTGELFF. CDR3 DNA sequence: TGTGCCAGCAGAACCGCAGGGAAATCAAACACCGGGGAGCTGTTTTTT.

This clone appeared once. The J gene is TRBJ2-7, the V gene TRBV4-1, with D perhaps TRBD1 (6 bases). The germline V gene encodes CDR1 MGHRA and CDR2 YSYEKL. V was cut by 2 bases and J by 7 bases, with 12 bases left in between. CDR3 length: 13 residues. The CDR3, as DNA: TGCGCCAGCAGCCAACCCGGGACACAGGAGCAGTACTTC. The encoded protein is CASSQPGTQEQYF.

This clone was seen a single time. The chain joins TRBV7-6 to TRBJ2-7; 7 nucleotides line up with TRBD1. There are 13 residues in the CDR3. Germline assignment: CDR1 SGHVS and CDR2 FNYEAQ. V was pared by 5 bases and J by 6 bases, with 7 bases of the junction left unmatched. DNA for the CDR3: TGTGCCAGCAGCCGACAGGGCTGGGTCGAGCAGTACTTC. Its translation is CASSRQGWVEQYF.

V usage is TRBV5-6 and J usage is TRBJ1-1; D might be TRBD1 (5 bases). Germline assignment: CDR1 SGHDT and CDR2 YYEEEE. Deletions cut 0 bases from V and 10 bases from J, with 7 bases between. The CDR3 spans 11 residues. The CDR3 region is CASSLEGLAFF. The CDR3 nucleotides read TGTGCCAGCAGCTTGGAGGGGCTAGCTTTCTTT.

The V and J genes are TRBV6-1 and TRBJ2-3; 7 positions agree with TRBD1. CDR1 and CDR2 (germline): MNHNS, SASEGT. With V trimmed by 3 bases and J by 2 bases, 8 bases remained unmatched. The CDR3 extends over 16 amino acids. CDR3 region: CASSDPTQGTTDTQYF. DNA of the CDR3: TGTGCCAGCAGTGACCCTACACAGGGGACCACAGATACGCAGTATTTT.

V gene TRBV5-1 combines with J gene TRBJ1-3, with D perhaps TRBD1 (5 bases). V shed 2 bases and J shed 2 bases, with 14 bases lying between them. CDR1 and CDR2 (germline): SGHRS, YFSETQ. The CDR3 spans 16 residues. CDR3 nucleotides: TGCGCCAGCAGCTTCGGGGGAACTTCCCCTGGAAACACCATATATTTT. This translates into CASSFGGTSPGNTIYF.

The rearrangement uses TRBV5-4 and TRBJ1-1; TRBD1 matches 7 bases. The CDR3 is 15 residues long. V shed 0 bases and J 2 bases; nucleotides not matched to a gene: 4. CDR1 is SGHNT and CDR2 is YYREEE in the germline V gene (reference sequence). The CDR3 bases are TGTGCCAGCAGCTTGGGGACAGGACTTAACACTGAAGCTTTCTTT. Protein sequence: CASSLGTGLNTEAFF.

The V and J genes are TRBV4-3 and TRBJ1-2; 9 nucleotides agree with TRBD1. J lost 13 bases, V lost 1 base, and 10 bases had no gene match. Per germline, CDR1 LGHNA and CDR2 YSLEER. The CDR3 is made up of 14 amino acids. CDR3 bases: TGCGCCAGCAGCCAAGGGAGGACAGGGGAGATCGGCACCTTC. Translating it yields CASSQGRTGEIGTF.

The chain is built from TRBV25-1 and TRBJ1-2, with 8 bases identical to TRBD1. Germline CDR1 reads MGHDK; CDR2 reads SYGVNS. The CDR3 is 16 amino acids. Trimming cost V 1 base and J 5 bases; bases outside gene matches: 9. The CDR3 DNA is TGTGCCAGCAGTGAATTCTTAACAGGGGGAAGTTATGGCTACACCTTC. Protein product: CASSEFLTGGSYGYTF.

The chain is built from TRBV28 and TRBJ1-5, with a possible D match to TRBD1 (5 bases). Germline V CDR1 and CDR2: MDHEN, SYDVKM. CDR3 length equals 15 residues. CDR3 sequence (DNA): TGTGCAACCCAAGGGGCATTCCGGAGCAATCAGCCCCAGCATTTT. Amino acids: CATQGAFRSNQPQHF.

With regard to this clone: An end of the junction does not agree with germline; a read error may underlie this. This sample includes further DNA sequences coding for the same CDR3. The chain employs TRBV6-5 and TRBJ2-4; D possibly corresponds to TRBD1 (6 bases). The CDR3 spans 15 residues. CDR1 and CDR2 (germline): MNHEY, SVGAGI. The CDR3 protein is CASSRTPPPGDIQYF. CDR3 coding DNA: TGCGCCAGCAGCCGTACCCCTCCCCCAGGGGACATTCAGTACTTC.

This clone was seen a handful of times. CDR3 nucleotide sequence: TGTGCCAGCAGTTACAGGCGCGGAGACACTGAAGCTTTCTTT. It encodes CASSYRRGDTEAFF. This chain uses TRBV6-5 with TRBJ1-1; no definite D call. V lost 2 bases to trimming and J lost 3 bases, with 10 bases between them. Germline-derived CDR1 and CDR2 are MNHEY and SVGAGI. CDR3 size: 14 residues.

This clone was counted only a few times. The V and J genes are TRBV7-9 and TRBJ2-2; no clear D gene. The CDR3 loop spans 14 amino acids. Germline CDR1 and CDR2: SEHNR and FQNEAQ (reference sequence). V was cut by 3 bases and J by 5 bases, with 10 bases left in between. The CDR3 DNA sequence: TGTGCCAGCAGCTTGTCACAGCCGACCGGGGAGCTGTTTTTT. The encoded protein is CASSLSQPTGELFF.

This clone was recorded a few times. The rearrangement links TRBV2 to TRBJ2-7; no reliable D call. V shed 7 bases and J shed 0 bases, with 10 bases lying between them. Germline V gene sequence: CDR1 SNHLY, CDR2 FYNNEI. The CDR3 sequence is 13 residues long. CDR3 protein: CASITPSSYEQYF. CDR3 DNA: TGTGCCAGCATTACACCGTCCTCCTACGAGCAGTACTTC.

In the case of this clone: The junction differs from germline at one of its ends, possibly a read error. The chain carries TRBV4-1 and TRBJ2-4, with 10 positions matching TRBD1. Per germline, CDR1 MGHRA and CDR2 YSYEKL. The CDR3 has 15 residues. CDR3 sequence (DNA): TGCGCCAGCAGCCAAACGACAGGGGGCGGGTACATTCCGTACTTC. Translation: CASSQTTGGGYIPYF.

The chain has TRBV2 and TRBJ2-7; 8 positions agree with TRBD1. The CDR3 consists of 13 residues. The junction had 5 bases not matched to a gene; V was cut back by 7 bases and J by 3 bases. CDR1 SNHLY and CDR2 FYNNEI come from the germline V gene. The CDR3 sequence: CASIGQGIYEQYF. CDR3 in DNA: TGTGCCAGCATTGGACAGGGTATCTACGAGCAGTACTTC.

The genes are TRBV9 and TRBJ2-6, with 8 bases identical to TRBD1. The CDR3 contains 16 residues. Trimming at V came to 3 bases and at J to 2 bases, leaving 4 bases not matched to a gene. The germline V gene encodes CDR1 SGDLS and CDR2 YYNGEE. The DNA for the CDR3 is TGTGCCAGCAGCGCCCCGGGACAGGCTGGGGCCAACGTCCTGACTTTC. Translated, it gives CASSAPGQAGANVLTF.